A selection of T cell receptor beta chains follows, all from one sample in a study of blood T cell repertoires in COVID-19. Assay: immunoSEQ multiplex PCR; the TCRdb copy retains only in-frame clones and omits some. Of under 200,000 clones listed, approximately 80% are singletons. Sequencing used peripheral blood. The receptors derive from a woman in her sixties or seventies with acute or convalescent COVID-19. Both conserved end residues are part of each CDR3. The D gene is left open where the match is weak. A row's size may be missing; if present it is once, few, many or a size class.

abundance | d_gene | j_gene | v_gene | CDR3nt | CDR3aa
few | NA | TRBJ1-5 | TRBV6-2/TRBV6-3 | TGTGCCAGCAGTTTCCCCCGGGGAGGAGGCAATCAGCCCCAGCATTTT | CASSFPRGGGNQPQHF
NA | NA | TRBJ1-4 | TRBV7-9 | TGTGCCAGCAGCTTAGGAGGCCTCCTTAATGAAAAACTGTTTTTT | CASSLGGLLNEKLFF
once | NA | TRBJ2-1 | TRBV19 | TGTGCCAGTAGTATAGGTCCGAGGCTTAATGAGCAGTTCTTC | CASSIGPRLNEQFF
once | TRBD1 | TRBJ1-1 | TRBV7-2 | TGTGCCAGCAGCTTAGACAGAGACAGGGGTGAAGCTTTCTTT | CASSLDRDRGEAFF
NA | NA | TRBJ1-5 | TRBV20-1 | TGCAGTGCTAGTGGCGGTGGCAATCAGCCCCAGCATTTT | CSASGGGNQPQHF
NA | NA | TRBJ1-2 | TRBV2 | TGTGCCAGCAAAGCCAGGGCAGGTGGCTACACCTTC | CASKARAGGYTF
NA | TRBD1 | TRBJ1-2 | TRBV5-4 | TGTGCCAGCAGCTTGGACGGACAGGGGGGTAACTATGGCTACACCTTC | CASSLDGQGGNYGYTF
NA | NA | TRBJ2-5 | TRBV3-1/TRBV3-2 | TGTGCCAGCAGCCACTGGGGGGTGACCCAGTACTTC | CASSHWGVTQYF
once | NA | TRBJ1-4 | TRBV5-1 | TGCGCCAGCAGCTTGACCACAGGAAAGGAAAAACTGTTTTTT | CASSLTTGKEKLFF
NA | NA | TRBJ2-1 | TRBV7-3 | TGTGCCAGCAGCCCACCACAAACCCCGACTTGGAATGAGCAGTTCTTC | CASSPPQTPTWNEQFF
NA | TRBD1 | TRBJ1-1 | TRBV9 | TGTGCCAGCAGCGCCCCTAGTGGGACAGAGAACACTGAAGCTTTCTTT | CASSAPSGTENTEAFF
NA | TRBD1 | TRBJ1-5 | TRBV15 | TGTGCCACCAGCAGAGAGGGGACAGCTTATCAGCCCCAGCATTTT | CATSREGTAYQPQHF
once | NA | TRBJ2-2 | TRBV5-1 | TGCGCCAGCAGCTTGGACGGTACCGGGGAGCTGTTTTTT | CASSLDGTGELFF
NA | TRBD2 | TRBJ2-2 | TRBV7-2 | TGTGCCAGCAGCCCTCAAGGAGCTAGCGGGGCGAACACCGGGGAGCTGTTTTTT | CASSPQGASGANTGELFF
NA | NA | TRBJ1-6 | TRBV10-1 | TGCGCCAGCAGTGAGCAACAGGACAATTCACCCCTCCACTTT | CASSEQQDNSPLHF
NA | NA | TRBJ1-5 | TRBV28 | TGTGCCAGCAGTACACAGGGCACAAGCAATCAGCCCCAGCATTTT | CASSTQGTSNQPQHF
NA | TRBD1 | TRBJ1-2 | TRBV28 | TGTGCCAGCGTCGACAGGGGGCCGATTGGCTACACCTTC | CASVDRGPIGYTF
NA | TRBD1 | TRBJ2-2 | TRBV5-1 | TGCGCCAGCAGCTCCAGACAGGGTAGGAGCGGGGAGCTGTTTTTT | CASSSRQGRSGELFF
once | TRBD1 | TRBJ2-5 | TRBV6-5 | TGTGCCAGCAGTTGGGCGGACAGGAAGTTGGAGACCCAGTACTTC | CASSWADRKLETQYF
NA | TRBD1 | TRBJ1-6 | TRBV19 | TGTGCCAGTGGACAGGGATTCGATTCACCCCTCCACTTT | CASGQGFDSPLHF
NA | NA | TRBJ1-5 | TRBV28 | TGTGCCAGCAGTCGTGGGGGGGGAAGCAATCAGCCCCAGCATTTT | CASSRGGGSNQPQHF
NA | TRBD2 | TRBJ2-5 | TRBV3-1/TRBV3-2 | TGTGCCAGCAGCCAGCCCTTACTACTAGCGGGGGGGCGAGAGACCCAGTACTTC | CASSQPLLLAGGRETQYF
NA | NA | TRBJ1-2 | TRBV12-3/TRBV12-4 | TGTGCCAGCAGTTTTAACAGTGCCAAAGGCTACACCTTC | CASSFNSAKGYTF
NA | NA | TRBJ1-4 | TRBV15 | TGTGCCACCAGCTTCGGGTTAGAAAAACTGTTTTTT | CATSFGLEKLFF
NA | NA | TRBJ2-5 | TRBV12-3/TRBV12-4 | TGTGCCAGCAGTTTCAAAGAGACCCAGTACTTC | CASSFKETQYF
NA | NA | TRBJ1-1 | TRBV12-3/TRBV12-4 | TGTGCCAGCAGAGCAGGTTACACTGAAGCTTTCTTT | CASRAGYTEAFF
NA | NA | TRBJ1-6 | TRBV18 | TGTGCCAGCTCACCTGAGAGCTCCTATAATTCACCCCTCCACTTT | CASSPESSYNSPLHF
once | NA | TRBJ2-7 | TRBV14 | TGTGCCAGCAGCCAAGATCGGCGGTGGGAGCAGTACTTC | CASSQDRRWEQYF
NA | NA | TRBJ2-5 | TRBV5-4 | TGTGCCAGCAGCCGTACTGACAGACGCCAAGAGACCCAGTACTTC | CASSRTDRRQETQYF
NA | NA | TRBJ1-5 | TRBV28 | TGTGCCAGCAGTTTACCTAATCAGCCCCAGCATTTT | CASSLPNQPQHF
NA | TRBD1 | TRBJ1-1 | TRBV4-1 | TGCGCCAGCAGCCAGGTAACCGGGACAGGACGGAACACTGAAGCTTTCTTT | CASSQVTGTGRNTEAFF
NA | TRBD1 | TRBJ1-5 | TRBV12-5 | TGTGCTAGCGCTCCGGGACAGGCGAATCAGCCCCAGCATTTT | CASAPGQANQPQHF
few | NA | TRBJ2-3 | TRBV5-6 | TGTGCCAGCAGCGGGGGGGCGGCAGATACGCAGTATTTT | CASSGGAADTQYF
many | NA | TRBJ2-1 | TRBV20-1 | TGCAGTGCTACAGGCAATGAGCAGTTCTTC | CSATGNEQFF
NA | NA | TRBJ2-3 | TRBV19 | TGTGCCAGTAGTGCCGTGTCTAGGGATACGCAGTATTTT | CASSAVSRDTQYF
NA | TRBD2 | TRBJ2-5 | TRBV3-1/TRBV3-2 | TGTGCCAGCAGCCAAGGAGGCGGGGGTCGAAAGACCCAGTACTTC | CASSQGGGGRKTQYF
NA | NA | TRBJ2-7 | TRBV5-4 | TGTGCCAGCAGCCTACAGGGCTACGAGCAGTACTTC | CASSLQGYEQYF
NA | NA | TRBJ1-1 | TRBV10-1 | TGCGCCAGCATGAGTACGGTGAACACTGAAGCTTTCTTT | CASMSTVNTEAFF
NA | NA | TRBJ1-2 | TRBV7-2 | TGTGCCAGCAGCTCGCCCAGGGGCGCCCGAGACTATGGCTACACCTTC | CASSSPRGARDYGYTF
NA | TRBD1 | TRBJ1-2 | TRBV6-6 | TGTGCCAGCAGTCCCTGGACAGGGGGCTATGGCTACACCTTC | CASSPWTGGYGYTF
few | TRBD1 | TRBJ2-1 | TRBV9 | TGTGCCAGCAGCGTAGCTACGGGACAGCTTAGGCAGTTCTTC | CASSVATGQLRQFF
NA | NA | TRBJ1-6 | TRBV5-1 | TGCGCCAGCAGCTTGAGCGGAGTGGATAATTCACCCCTCCACTTT | CASSLSGVDNSPLHF
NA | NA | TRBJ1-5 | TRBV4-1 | TGCGCCAGCAGCCCCGGGGAGGCTAATAGCAATCAGCCCCAGCATTTT | CASSPGEANSNQPQHF
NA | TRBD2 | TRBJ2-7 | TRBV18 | TGTGCCAGCTCACCCCCTAGCGGGGGGGCCTACGAGCAGTACTTC | CASSPPSGGAYEQYF
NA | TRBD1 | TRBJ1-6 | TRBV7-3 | TGTGCCAGCAGATTGCAGGGGGGACAGGGGAGATATAATTCACCCCTCCACTTT | CASRLQGGQGRYNSPLHF
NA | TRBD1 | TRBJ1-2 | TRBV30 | TGTGCCTGGAGGAGACAGGGAGGAAACTATGGCTACACCTTC | CAWRRQGGNYGYTF
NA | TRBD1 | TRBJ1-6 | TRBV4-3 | TGCGCCAGCAGCCAAACCGGCAGGGGGAAGATCTCACCCCTCCACTTT | CASSQTGRGKISPLHF
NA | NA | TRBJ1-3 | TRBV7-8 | TGTGCCAGCAGCCGGGGCCCGGCTGGAGGAAACACCATATATTTT | CASSRGPAGGNTIYF
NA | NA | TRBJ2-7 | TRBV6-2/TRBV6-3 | TGTGCCAGCAGTTACGGGGCAGGGGGGCGAACCTACGAGCAGTACTTC | CASSYGAGGRTYEQYF
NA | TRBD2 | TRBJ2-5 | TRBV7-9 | TGTGCCAGCAGCTATAGCGGGGTGGCCGAGACCCAGTACTTC | CASSYSGVAETQYF
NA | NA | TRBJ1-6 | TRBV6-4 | TGTGCCAGCAGTGCCAGGGGCGATTCACCCCTCCACTTT | CASSARGDSPLHF
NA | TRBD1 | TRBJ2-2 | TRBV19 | TGTGCCAGTAGTTGGGGACAGGGGAACACCGGGGAGCTGTTTTTT | CASSWGQGNTGELFF
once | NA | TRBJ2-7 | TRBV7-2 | TGTGCCAGCAGCTTGGGACAACCCCCCTACGAGCAGTACTTC | CASSLGQPPYEQYF